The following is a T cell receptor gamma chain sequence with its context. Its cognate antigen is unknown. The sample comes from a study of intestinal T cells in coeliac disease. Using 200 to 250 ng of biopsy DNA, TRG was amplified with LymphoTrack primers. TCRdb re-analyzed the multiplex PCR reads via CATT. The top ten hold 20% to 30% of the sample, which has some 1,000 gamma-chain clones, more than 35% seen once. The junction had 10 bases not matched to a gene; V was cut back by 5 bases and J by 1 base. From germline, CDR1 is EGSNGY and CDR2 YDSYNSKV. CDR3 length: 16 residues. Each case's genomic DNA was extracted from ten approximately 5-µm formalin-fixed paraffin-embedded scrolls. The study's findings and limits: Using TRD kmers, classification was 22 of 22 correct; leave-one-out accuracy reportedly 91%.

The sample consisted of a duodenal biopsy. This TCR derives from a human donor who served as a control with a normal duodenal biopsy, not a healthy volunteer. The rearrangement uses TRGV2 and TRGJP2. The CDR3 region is CATWGRAGSSDWIKTF. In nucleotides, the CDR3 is TGTGCCACCTGGGGACGGGCGGGTAGTAGTGATTGGATCAAGACGTTT.